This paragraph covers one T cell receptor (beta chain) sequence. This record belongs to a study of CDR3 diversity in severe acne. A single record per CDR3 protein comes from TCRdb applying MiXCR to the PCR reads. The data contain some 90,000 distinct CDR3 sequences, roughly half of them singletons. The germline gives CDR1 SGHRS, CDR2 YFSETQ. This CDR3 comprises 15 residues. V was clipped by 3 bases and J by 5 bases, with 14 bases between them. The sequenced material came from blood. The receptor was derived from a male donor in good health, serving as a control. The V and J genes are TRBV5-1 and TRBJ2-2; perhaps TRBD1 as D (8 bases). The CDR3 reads CASSSGQGGTGELFF. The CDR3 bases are TGCGCCAGCAGCTCCGGACAGGGAGGGACCGGGGAGCTGTTTTTT.